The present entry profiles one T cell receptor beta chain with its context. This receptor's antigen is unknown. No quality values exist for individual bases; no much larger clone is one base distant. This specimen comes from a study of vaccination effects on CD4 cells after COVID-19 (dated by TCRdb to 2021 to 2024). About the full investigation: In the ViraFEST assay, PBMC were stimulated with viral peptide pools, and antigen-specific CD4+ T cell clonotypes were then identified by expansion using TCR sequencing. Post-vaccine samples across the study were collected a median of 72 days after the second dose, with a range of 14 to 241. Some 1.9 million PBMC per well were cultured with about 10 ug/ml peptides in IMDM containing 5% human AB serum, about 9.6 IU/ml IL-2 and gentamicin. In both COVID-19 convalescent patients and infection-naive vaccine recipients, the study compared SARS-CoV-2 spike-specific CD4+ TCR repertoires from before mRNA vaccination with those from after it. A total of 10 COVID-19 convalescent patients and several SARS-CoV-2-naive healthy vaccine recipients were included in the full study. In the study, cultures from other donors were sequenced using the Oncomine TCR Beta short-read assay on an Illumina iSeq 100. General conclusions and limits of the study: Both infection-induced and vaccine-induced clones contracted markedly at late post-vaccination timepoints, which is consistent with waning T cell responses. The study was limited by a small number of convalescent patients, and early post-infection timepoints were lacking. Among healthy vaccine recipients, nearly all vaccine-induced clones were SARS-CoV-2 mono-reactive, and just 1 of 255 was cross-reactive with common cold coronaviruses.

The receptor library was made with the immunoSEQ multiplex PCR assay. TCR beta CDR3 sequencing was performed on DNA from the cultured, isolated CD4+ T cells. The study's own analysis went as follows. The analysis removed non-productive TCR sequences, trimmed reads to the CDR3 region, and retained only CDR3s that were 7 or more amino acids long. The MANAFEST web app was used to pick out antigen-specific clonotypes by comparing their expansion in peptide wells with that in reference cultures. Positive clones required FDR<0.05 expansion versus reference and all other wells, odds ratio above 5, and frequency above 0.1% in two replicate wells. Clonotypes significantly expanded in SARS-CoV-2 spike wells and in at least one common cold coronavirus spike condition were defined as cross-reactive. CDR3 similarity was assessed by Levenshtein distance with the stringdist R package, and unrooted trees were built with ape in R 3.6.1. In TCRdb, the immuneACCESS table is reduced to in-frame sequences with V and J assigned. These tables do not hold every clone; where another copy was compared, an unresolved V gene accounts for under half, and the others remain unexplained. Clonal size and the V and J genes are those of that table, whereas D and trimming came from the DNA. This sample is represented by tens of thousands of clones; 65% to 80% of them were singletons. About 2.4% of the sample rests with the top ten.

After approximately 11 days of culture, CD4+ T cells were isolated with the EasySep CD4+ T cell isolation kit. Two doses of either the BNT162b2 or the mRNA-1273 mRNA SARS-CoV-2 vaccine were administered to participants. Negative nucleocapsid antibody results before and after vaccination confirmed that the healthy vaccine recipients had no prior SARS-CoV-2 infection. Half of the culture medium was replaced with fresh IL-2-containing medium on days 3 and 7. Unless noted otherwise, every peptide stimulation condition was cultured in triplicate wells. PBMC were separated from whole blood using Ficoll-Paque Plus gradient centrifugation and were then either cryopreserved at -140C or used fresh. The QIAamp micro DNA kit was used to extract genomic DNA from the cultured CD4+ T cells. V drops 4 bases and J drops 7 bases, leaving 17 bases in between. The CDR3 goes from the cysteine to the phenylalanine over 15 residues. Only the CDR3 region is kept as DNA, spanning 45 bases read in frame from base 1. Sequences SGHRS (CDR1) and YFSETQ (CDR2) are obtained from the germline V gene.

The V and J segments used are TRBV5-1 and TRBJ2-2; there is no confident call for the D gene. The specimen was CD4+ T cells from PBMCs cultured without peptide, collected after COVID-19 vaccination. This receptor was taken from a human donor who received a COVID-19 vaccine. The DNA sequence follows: TGCGCCAGCAGCCCCCAGTACTCCTGGGGCGGGGAGCTGTTTTTT. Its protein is CASSPQYSWGGELFF.